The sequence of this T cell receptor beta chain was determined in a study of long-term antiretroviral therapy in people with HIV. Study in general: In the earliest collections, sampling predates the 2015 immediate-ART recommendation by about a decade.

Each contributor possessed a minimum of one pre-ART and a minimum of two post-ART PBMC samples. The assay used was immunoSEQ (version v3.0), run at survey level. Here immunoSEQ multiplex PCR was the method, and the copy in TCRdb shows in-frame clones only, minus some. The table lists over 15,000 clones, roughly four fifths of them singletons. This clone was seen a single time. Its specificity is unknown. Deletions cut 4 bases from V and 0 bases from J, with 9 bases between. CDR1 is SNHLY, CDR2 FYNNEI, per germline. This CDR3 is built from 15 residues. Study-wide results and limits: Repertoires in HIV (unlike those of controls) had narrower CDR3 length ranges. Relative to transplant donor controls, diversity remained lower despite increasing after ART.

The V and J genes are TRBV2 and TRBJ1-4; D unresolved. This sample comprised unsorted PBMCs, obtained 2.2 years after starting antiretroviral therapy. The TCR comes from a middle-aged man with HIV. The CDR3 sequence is CASSAQFATNEKLFF. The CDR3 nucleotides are TGTGCCAGCAGTGCGCAGTTTGCAACTAATGAAAAACTGTTTTTT.